The rows below give T cell receptor beta chains drawn from one sample of a study of T cells in localized non-small cell lung cancer. The method was immunoSEQ multiplex PCR; TCRdb's version includes in-frame clones alone and lacks a portion of them. This sample has tens of thousands of clones, with roughly 90% found just once. Source: peripheral blood, taken before any cancer treatment. The receptor set was obtained from a male donor at least 60 years old with stage I squamous cell lung carcinoma. The CDR3 runs from the conserved cysteine through the conserved F or W. Each record gives: D gene, clone size, CDR3 length, J gene, V gene, CDR3 DNA, CDR3 protein. A D gene is named only where the DNA matches it firmly. Some rows have no size entry. The others give once, few or many, or a class for an expanded clone.

D gene: -; clone size: -; CDR3 length: 14; J gene: TRBJ2-1; V gene: TRBV11-2; CDR3 DNA: TGTGCCAGCAGCTTAGTGGGGTCCTACAATGAGCAGTTCTTC; CDR3 protein: CASSLVGSYNEQFF
D gene: -; clone size: -; CDR3 length: 16; J gene: TRBJ1-5; V gene: TRBV19; CDR3 DNA: TGTGCCAGTAGTGATACAGGGATCTCGCCAAATCAGCCCCAGCATTTT; CDR3 protein: CASSDTGISPNQPQHF
D gene: -; clone size: -; CDR3 length: 14; J gene: TRBJ1-2; V gene: TRBV4-1; CDR3 DNA: TGCGCCAGCAGCAAGAACCGAAAGACCTATGGCTACACCTTC; CDR3 protein: CASSKNRKTYGYTF
D gene: -; clone size: -; CDR3 length: 14; J gene: TRBJ2-2; V gene: TRBV6-5; CDR3 DNA: TGTGCCAGCATGGAACCGTCGAACACCGGGGAGCTGTTTTTT; CDR3 protein: CASMEPSNTGELFF
D gene: -; clone size: -; CDR3 length: 13; J gene: TRBJ2-5; V gene: TRBV5-1; CDR3 DNA: TGCGCCAGCAGCTCGGGATGGCAAGAGACCCAGTACTTC; CDR3 protein: CASSSGWQETQYF
D gene: -; clone size: -; CDR3 length: 18; J gene: TRBJ1-1; V gene: TRBV7-2; CDR3 DNA: TGTGCCAGCAGCTCCAGACCTCAACAGGCTTCGAGGGACACTGAAGCTTTCTTT; CDR3 protein: CASSSRPQQASRDTEAFF
D gene: -; clone size: -; CDR3 length: 15; J gene: TRBJ1-1; V gene: TRBV29-1; CDR3 DNA: TGCAGCGTTAGGGCGACCGGGACGAAGAACACTGAAGCTTTCTTT; CDR3 protein: CSVRATGTKNTEAFF
D gene: -; clone size: -; CDR3 length: 15; J gene: TRBJ2-7; V gene: TRBV25-1; CDR3 DNA: TGTGCCAGCAGTTCCAGGGAACCGAGCTCCTACGAGCAGTACTTC; CDR3 protein: CASSSREPSSYEQYF
D gene: TRBD1; clone size: -; CDR3 length: 15; J gene: TRBJ1-6; V gene: TRBV19; CDR3 DNA: TGTGCCAGTAGTAAGACAGGGGGGGATAATTCACCCCTCCACTTT; CDR3 protein: CASSKTGGDNSPLHF
D gene: -; clone size: -; CDR3 length: 17; J gene: TRBJ2-3; V gene: TRBV7-2; CDR3 DNA: TGTGCCAGCAGCCGATCACGCCTTCTGAGGAACACAGATACGCAGTATTTT; CDR3 protein: CASSRSRLLRNTDTQYF
D gene: -; clone size: -; CDR3 length: 12; J gene: TRBJ2-2; V gene: TRBV28; CDR3 DNA: TGTGCCAGCAGTACACCCACCGGGGAGCTGTTTTTT; CDR3 protein: CASSTPTGELFF
D gene: TRBD1; clone size: -; CDR3 length: 17; J gene: TRBJ1-1; V gene: TRBV9; CDR3 DNA: TGTGCCAGCAGCCCGCGAACCGGGACAGGGAGGAACACTGAAGCTTTCTTT; CDR3 protein: CASSPRTGTGRNTEAFF
D gene: TRBD1; clone size: -; CDR3 length: 14; J gene: TRBJ1-3; V gene: TRBV5-1; CDR3 DNA: TGCGCCAGCAGCTTGGGGACAGGAGGAAACACCATATATTTT; CDR3 protein: CASSLGTGGNTIYF
D gene: -; clone size: once; CDR3 length: 12; J gene: TRBJ1-1; V gene: TRBV29-1; CDR3 DNA: TGCAGCGTATCGACAGGAATTAATGAAGCTTTCTTT; CDR3 protein: CSVSTGINEAFF
D gene: -; clone size: -; CDR3 length: 12; J gene: TRBJ1-1; V gene: TRBV7-9; CDR3 DNA: TGTGCCAGCAGCTTAGAAGGGTTTGGGGCTTTCTTT; CDR3 protein: CASSLEGFGAFF
D gene: TRBD1; clone size: -; CDR3 length: 15; J gene: TRBJ2-3; V gene: TRBV30; CDR3 DNA: TGTGCCTGGAAGATCAGGGGGCCGAGCACAGATACGCAGTATTTT; CDR3 protein: CAWKIRGPSTDTQYF
D gene: -; clone size: -; CDR3 length: 16; J gene: TRBJ2-5; V gene: TRBV5-5; CDR3 DNA: TGTGCCAGCAGCTTGGGGTTAGCGGTGACCCAAGAGACCCAGTACTTC; CDR3 protein: CASSLGLAVTQETQYF
D gene: -; clone size: -; CDR3 length: 14; J gene: TRBJ2-1; V gene: TRBV7-9; CDR3 DNA: TGTGCCAGCAGCTTGGGCGGAAACTACAATGAGCAGTTCTTC; CDR3 protein: CASSLGGNYNEQFF
D gene: -; clone size: -; CDR3 length: 14; J gene: TRBJ2-1; V gene: TRBV5-5; CDR3 DNA: TGTGCCAGCAGCTCCGGGACAACGAAAAACGAGCAGTTCTTC; CDR3 protein: CASSSGTTKNEQFF
D gene: -; clone size: -; CDR3 length: 12; J gene: TRBJ2-3; V gene: TRBV18; CDR3 DNA: TGTGCCAGCTCACCGGGCACAGATACGCAGTATTTT; CDR3 protein: CASSPGTDTQYF
D gene: -; clone size: -; CDR3 length: 13; J gene: TRBJ1-1; V gene: TRBV5-1; CDR3 DNA: TGCGCCAGCAGCCGCAACATGAACACTGAAGCTTTCTTT; CDR3 protein: CASSRNMNTEAFF
D gene: -; clone size: -; CDR3 length: 15; J gene: TRBJ1-1; V gene: TRBV5-4; CDR3 DNA: TGTGCCAGCAGCACTGGTGTCGGTTGGGGAGCTGAAGCTTTCTTT; CDR3 protein: CASSTGVGWGAEAFF
D gene: -; clone size: -; CDR3 length: 16; J gene: TRBJ1-1; V gene: TRBV15; CDR3 DNA: TGTGCCACCAGCAGAGGGATAACCGGGACAAACACTGAAGCTTTCTTT; CDR3 protein: CATSRGITGTNTEAFF
D gene: -; clone size: -; CDR3 length: 14; J gene: TRBJ1-2; V gene: TRBV5-1; CDR3 DNA: TGCGCCAGCAGCTTCGACACGGGTAACTATGGCTACACCTTC; CDR3 protein: CASSFDTGNYGYTF
D gene: TRBD2; clone size: -; CDR3 length: 14; J gene: TRBJ2-7; V gene: TRBV9; CDR3 DNA: TGTGCCAGCAGCCCAGGGAGGGGAAGAAACGAGCAGTACTTC; CDR3 protein: CASSPGRGRNEQYF